Below are 9 T cell receptor beta chains sequenced from a single sample in a study of Graves' ophthalmopathy and Graves' hyperthyroidism (dated by TCRdb to 2016 to 2019). These reads were obtained on an Illumina HiSeq 2000. TCR beta CDR3 regions were amplified from RNA transcripts for repertoire sequencing. The first round was an RT-PCR using HTBI primers with the Qiagen OneStep RT-PCR kit, and this first round was followed by a second-round multiplex PCR, then size selection and purification. Starting from the raw public reads, TCRdb applied fastp trimming at Q25, assembled clones with MiXCR and retained in-frame beta chains. Entries that share a CDR3 protein sequence are merged under the most common genes and DNA. The sample table shows 400,000 to 500,000 distinct CDR3 sequences, and under 25% are seen once. The ten biggest clones cover roughly 3% of the sample. Material for sequencing was peripheral blood. The receptor source for this set is a woman aged 18-29 years with stable Graves' hyperthyroidism. Donor details come from another sample of the same person, matched by shared clones.

Ten or more counts support this clonotype. The rearrangement uses TRBV12-3 or TRBV12-4 and TRBJ1-1; no clear D. Trimming pared 2 bases from V and 1 base from J, leaving 5 bases between. The CDR3 sequence is 13 residues long. The CDR3, as DNA: TGTGCCAGCAGTTTAACATGGAACACTGAAGCTTTCTTT. Its translation: CASSLTWNTEAFF.

The V gene is TRBV6-5, the J gene TRBJ2-2; the D gene is possibly TRBD2 (6 bases). Germline values: CDR1 MNHEY, CDR2 SVGAGI. This CDR3 spans 14 amino acids. The V and J ends lost 4 bases and 4 bases respectively, with 10 bases between them. The CDR3 DNA sequence: TGTGCCAGCAGTTTGATGGGACTCACCGGGGAGCTGTTTTTT. It yields the protein CASSLMGLTGELFF.

V and J are TRBV11-2 and TRBJ2-5; D not certain. CDR1 and CDR2 from the germline V gene are SGHAT and FQNNGV. This CDR3 has 12 residues. Trimming took off 1 base at V and 10 bases at J, with 10 bases between the two ends. The CDR3 loop is CASSLGLTVQYF. DNA of the CDR3: TGTGCCAGCAGCTTAGGGTTAACAGTCCAGTACTTC.

This clonotype came up many times. The V and J genes are TRBV30 and TRBJ2-5; 7 positions match TRBD2. This CDR3 comprises 12 residues. V was pared by 3 bases and J by 4 bases, with 2 bases of the junction left unmatched. From germline, CDR1 is GTSNPN and CDR2 SVGIG (reference sequence). The CDR3 DNA sequence: TGTGCCTGGAGCGGGGGGAGAGAGACCCAGTACTTC. Its translation is CAWSGGRETQYF.

The chain employs TRBV7-3 and TRBJ2-2; D remains unclear. The CDR3 sequence is 14 residues long. The V end was cut by 3 bases, the J end by 1 base, with 6 bases between. Germline V gives CDR1 SGHTA, CDR2 FQGTGA. The CDR3 loop reads CASSLSQNTGELFF. CDR3 bases: TGTGCCAGCAGCTTGAGTCAGAACACCGGGGAGCTGTTTTTT.

This clonotype was recorded many times. The J gene is TRBJ2-4, the V gene TRBV5-1; D not certain. Trimming left V 0 bases short and J 0 bases short, with 4 bases between. Germline V lookup: CDR1 SGHRS, CDR2 YFSETQ. The CDR3 is 14 residues long. The CDR3 region has the DNA TGCGCCAGCAGCTTGGACCTAGCCAAAAACATTCAGTACTTC. This gives the protein CASSLDLAKNIQYF.

This clonotype occurred many times. The chain carries TRBV6-1 and TRBJ2-6, with TRBD1 as a possible D gene (5 bases). Germline CDR1 reads MNHNS; CDR2 reads SASEGT. Trimming shortened V by 5 bases and J by 0 bases, and 11 bases separated the two germline ends. CDR3 size: 16 residues. CDR3 sequence reads: CASSTGQSSGANVLTF. Here the CDR3 DNA reads TGTGCCAGCAGTACAGGACAATCCTCTGGGGCCAACGTCCTGACTTTC.

The chain joins TRBV29-1 to TRBJ2-5; D remains ambiguous. CDR1 SQVTM and CDR2 ANQGSEA come from the germline V gene. This CDR3 comprises 15 residues. Deletions cut 7 bases from V and 2 bases from J, with 20 bases between. The CDR3 sequence: CSAQGSEGYQETQYF. The CDR3 DNA follows: TGCAGCGCCCAAGGGTCGGAAGGCTATCAAGAGACCCAGTACTTC.

This clonotype was counted many times. This chain uses TRBV28 with TRBJ1-2; 7 nucleotides line up with TRBD1. Germline CDR1 MDHEN, CDR2 SYDVKM. The ends lost 7 bases at V and 6 bases at J; junction bases unmatched: 14. The CDR3 has 15 amino acids. The CDR3 loop reads CASIGGGFNDDGYTF. The CDR3 DNA is TGTGCCAGCATAGGAGGGGGCTTTAATGATGATGGCTACACCTTC.